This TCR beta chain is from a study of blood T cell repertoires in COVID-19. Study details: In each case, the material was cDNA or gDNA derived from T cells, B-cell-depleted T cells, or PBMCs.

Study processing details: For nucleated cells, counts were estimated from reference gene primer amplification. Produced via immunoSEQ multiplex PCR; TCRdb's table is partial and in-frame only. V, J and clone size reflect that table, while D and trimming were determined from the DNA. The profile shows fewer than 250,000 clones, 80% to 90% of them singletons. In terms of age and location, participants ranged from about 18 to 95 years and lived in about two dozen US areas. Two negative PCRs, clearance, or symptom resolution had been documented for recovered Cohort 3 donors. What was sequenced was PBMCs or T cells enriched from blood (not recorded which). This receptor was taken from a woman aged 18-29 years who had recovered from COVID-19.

Here the CDR3 DNA reads TGTGCCAGTAGTACCCAGACAGAAGCCGGGGAGCTGTTTTTT. Translated: CASSTQTEAGELFF. The V and J genes are TRBV19 and TRBJ2-2; a weak D match, TRBD1 (5 bases). The CDR3 sequence is 14 residues long. Germline CDR1 is LNHDA and CDR2 is SQIVND (reference sequence). Trimming pared 4 bases from V and 6 bases from J, leaving 12 bases between.